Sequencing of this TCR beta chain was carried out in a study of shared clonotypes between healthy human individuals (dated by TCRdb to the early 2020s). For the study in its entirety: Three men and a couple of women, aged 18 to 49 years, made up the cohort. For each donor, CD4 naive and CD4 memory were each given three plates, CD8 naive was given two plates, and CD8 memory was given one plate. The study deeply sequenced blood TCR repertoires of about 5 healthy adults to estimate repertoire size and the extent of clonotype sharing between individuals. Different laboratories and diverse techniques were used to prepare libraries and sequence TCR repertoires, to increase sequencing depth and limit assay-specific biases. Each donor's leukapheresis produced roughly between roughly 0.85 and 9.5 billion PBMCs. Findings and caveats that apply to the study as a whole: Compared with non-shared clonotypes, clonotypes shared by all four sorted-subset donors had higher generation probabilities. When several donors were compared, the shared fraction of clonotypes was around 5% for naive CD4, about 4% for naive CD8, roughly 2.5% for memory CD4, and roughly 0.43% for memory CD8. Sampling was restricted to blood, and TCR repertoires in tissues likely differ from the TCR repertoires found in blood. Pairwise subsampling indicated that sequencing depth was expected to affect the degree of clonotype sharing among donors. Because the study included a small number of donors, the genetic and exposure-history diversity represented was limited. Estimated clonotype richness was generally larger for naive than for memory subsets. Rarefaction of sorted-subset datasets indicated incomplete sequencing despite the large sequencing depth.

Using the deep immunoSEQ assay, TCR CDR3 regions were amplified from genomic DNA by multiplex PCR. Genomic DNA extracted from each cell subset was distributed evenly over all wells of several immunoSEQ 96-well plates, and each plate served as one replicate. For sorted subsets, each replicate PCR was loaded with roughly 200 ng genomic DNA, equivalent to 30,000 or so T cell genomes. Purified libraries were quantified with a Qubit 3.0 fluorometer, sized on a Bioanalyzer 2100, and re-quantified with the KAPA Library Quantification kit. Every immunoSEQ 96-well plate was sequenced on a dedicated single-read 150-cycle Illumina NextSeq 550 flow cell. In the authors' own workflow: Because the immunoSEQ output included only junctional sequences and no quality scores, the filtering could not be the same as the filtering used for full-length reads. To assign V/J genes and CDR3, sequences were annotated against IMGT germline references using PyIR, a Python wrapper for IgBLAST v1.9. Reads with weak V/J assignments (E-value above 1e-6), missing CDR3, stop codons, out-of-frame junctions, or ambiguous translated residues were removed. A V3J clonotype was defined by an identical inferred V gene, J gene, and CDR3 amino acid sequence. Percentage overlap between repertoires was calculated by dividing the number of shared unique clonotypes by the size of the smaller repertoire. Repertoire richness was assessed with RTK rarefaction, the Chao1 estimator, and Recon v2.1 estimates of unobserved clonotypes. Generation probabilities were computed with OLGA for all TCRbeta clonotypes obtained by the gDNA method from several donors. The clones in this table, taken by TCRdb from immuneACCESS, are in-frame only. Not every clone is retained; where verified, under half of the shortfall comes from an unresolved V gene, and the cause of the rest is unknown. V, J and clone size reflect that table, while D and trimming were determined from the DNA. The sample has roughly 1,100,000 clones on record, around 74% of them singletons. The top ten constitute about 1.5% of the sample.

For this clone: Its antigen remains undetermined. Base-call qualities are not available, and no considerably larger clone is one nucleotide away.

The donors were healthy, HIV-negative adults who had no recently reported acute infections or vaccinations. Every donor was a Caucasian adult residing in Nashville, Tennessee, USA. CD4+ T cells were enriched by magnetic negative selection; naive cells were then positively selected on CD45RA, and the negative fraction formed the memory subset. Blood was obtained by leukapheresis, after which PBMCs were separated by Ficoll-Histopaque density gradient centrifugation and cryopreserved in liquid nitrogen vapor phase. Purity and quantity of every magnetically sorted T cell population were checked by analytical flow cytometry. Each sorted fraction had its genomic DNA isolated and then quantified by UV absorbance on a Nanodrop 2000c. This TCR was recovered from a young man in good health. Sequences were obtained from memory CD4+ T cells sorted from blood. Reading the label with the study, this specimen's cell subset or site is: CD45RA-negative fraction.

The CDR3 has the sequence CASSLFTGGNEQYF. The DNA sequence is as follows: TGTGCCAGCAGCTTATTTACAGGGGGGAACGAGCAGTACTTC. The rearranged segments are TRBV7-2 and TRBJ2-7, with 8 middle bases fitting TRBD1. The CDR3, cysteine through phenylalanine, is 14 amino acids long. Kept here is only the CDR3 DNA, which spans 42 bases and is read in frame from base 1. CDR1 SGHTA and CDR2 FQGNSA were looked up in the germline V gene. Clipping removes 2 bases from V and 5 bases from J, with 5 as the unmatched junction base count.